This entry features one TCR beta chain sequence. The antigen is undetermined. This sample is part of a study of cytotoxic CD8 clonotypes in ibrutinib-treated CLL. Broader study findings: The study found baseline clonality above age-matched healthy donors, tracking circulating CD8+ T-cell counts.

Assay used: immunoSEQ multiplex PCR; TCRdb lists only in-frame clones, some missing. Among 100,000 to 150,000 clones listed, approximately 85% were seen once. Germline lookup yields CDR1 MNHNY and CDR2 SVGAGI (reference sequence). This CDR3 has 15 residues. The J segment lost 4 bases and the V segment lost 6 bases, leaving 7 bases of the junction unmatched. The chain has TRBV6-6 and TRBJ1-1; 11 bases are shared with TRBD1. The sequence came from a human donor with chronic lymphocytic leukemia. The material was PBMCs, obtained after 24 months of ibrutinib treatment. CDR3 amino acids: CASSSGTGGGTEAFF. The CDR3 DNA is TGTGCCAGCAGCTCCGGGACAGGGGGGGGCACTGAAGCTTTCTTT.